The 15 T cell receptor beta chains below were found in one sample sequenced in a study of T cell changes during pregnancy in multiple sclerosis. Measured with immunoSEQ multiplex PCR; TCRdb has only the in-frame clones, and not every one. Here the sample spans about 64,000 clones, 92% being singletons. Sequences were derived from peripheral blood, sampled in the second trimester of pregnancy. Receptor source: a female donor with multiple sclerosis, enrolled in a pregnancy study.

The chain is built from TRBV19 and TRBJ1-5, with D possibly TRBD1 on 6 matching bases. The CDR3 contains 16 residues. Looked up from germline, CDR1 is LNHDA and CDR2 is SQIVND (reference sequence). V lost 7 bases, J lost 0 bases, and 16 bases lay in between. CDR3: CASKGDRSYSNQPQHF. CDR3 DNA: TGTGCCAGTAAAGGAGACAGGTCCTATAGCAATCAGCCCCAGCATTTT.

The chain has TRBV5-1 and TRBJ1-4; 7 nucleotides line up with TRBD1. The length of the CDR3 is 16 residues. Per germline, CDR1 SGHRS and CDR2 YFSETQ. Trimming at V came to 3 bases and at J to 2 bases, leaving 7 bases not matched to a gene. This CDR3 is CASSSDRWSTNEKLFF. The CDR3 nucleotides are TGCGCCAGCAGCTCGGACAGGTGGTCGACTAATGAAAAACTGTTTTTT.

This chain links TRBV30 with TRBJ1-4, with unresolved D. Trimming shortened V by 4 bases and J by 4 bases, and 16 bases separated the two germline ends. Germline loops: CDR1 GTSNPN, CDR2 SVGIG (reference sequence). The CDR3 has 15 residues. Written as DNA, the CDR3 is TGTGCCTGGACTCCTCCAAACTCTTATAATGAAAAACTGTTTTTT. Protein product: CAWTPPNSYNEKLFF.

CDR3 sequence reads: CASSQKRDHSYNEQFF. The CDR3 DNA reads as TGTGCCAGCAGCCAGAAGCGGGACCACTCCTACAATGAGCAGTTCTTC. The rearrangement links TRBV28 to TRBJ2-1, with TRBD2 matching over 7 bases. The V gene end was trimmed by 6 bases and the J gene end by 0 bases; junction bases not matched to a gene: 8. The CDR3 is 16 amino acids. The V gene's germline CDR1 is MDHEN and CDR2 SYDVKM.

V and J are TRBV2 and TRBJ2-3; D remains ambiguous. The CDR3 sequence is 12 residues long. With 7 bases removed from V and 3 bases from J, the gap between germline ends came to 8 bases. Germline CDR1 and CDR2: SNHLY and FYNNEI. The CDR3, as DNA: TGTGCCAGCATCCGCGAAACAGATACGCAGTATTTT. It codes for CASIRETDTQYF.

V is TRBV27 and J is TRBJ1-2; unclear D gene. This CDR3 region has 12 residues. The germline V gene encodes CDR1 MNHEY and CDR2 SMNVEV (reference sequence). V lost 6 bases and J 0 bases, leaving 5 bases between the germline ends. The CDR3 loop is CASRAANYGYTF. The CDR3 nucleotides are TGTGCCAGCAGGGCTGCTAACTATGGCTACACCTTC.

The genes are TRBV6-5 and TRBJ1-4; possible D gene TRBD1, 5 bases. Germline-derived CDR1 and CDR2 are MNHEY and SVGAGI. This CDR3 has 12 residues. Trimming took 6 bases from V and 6 from J, leaving 8 bases between them. The chain's CDR3 is CASRGVDEKLFF. The CDR3, as DNA: TGTGCCAGCAGAGGGGTGGATGAAAAACTGTTTTTT.

The chain joins TRBV5-6 to TRBJ1-1; no definite D call. The length of the CDR3 is 14 residues. Germline values: CDR1 SGHDT, CDR2 YYEEEE. V lost 4 bases and J 5 bases, leaving 15 bases between the germline ends. The CDR3 DNA is TGTGCCAGCAGCCCCGGTCCGGGGAGAACTGAAGCTTTCTTT. Residues: CASSPGPGRTEAFF.

V is TRBV4-1 and J is TRBJ2-7, with 12 bases aligning to TRBD1. V lost 0 bases and J lost 3; bases outside the gene matches: 3. Germline loops: CDR1 MGHRA, CDR2 YSYEKL. CDR3 length: 16 residues. The DNA for the CDR3 is TGCGCCAGCAGCCAAGACGGGACAGGGGGCCACTACGAGCAGTACTTC. It encodes CASSQDGTGGHYEQYF.

The rearrangement joins TRBV28 to TRBJ1-2; D possibly corresponds to TRBD1 (5 bases). Between the trimmed V and J ends, which lost 2 bases and 7 bases, there was a span of 17 bases. CDR3 length: 15 amino acids. Germline CDR1 is MDHEN and CDR2 is SYDVKM. CDR3 in amino acids: CASSLGSRAVRGYTF. The CDR3 DNA is TGTGCCAGCAGTTTAGGGTCCAGGGCGGTGCGTGGCTACACCTTC.

The rearrangement links TRBV2 to TRBJ2-1; TRBD2 aligns across 9 bases. Germline CDR1 is SNHLY and CDR2 is FYNNEI. The CDR3 length is 18 residues. The junction had 8 bases not matched to a gene; V was cut back by 0 bases and J by 2 bases. The CDR3 bases are TGTGCCAGCAGTGAAGCCCTTAGCGGGAGTGTCCCCTACAATGAGCAGTTCTTC. Translation: CASSEALSGSVPYNEQFF.

This clone was recorded once. The chain carries TRBV7-7 and TRBJ2-7, with D maybe TRBD2 (6 bases). Germline assignment: CDR1 SSHAT and CDR2 FNYEAQ (reference sequence). The CDR3 loop spans 13 amino acids. The germline V and J ends were trimmed by 5 bases and 3 bases, with 11 bases remaining between them. The CDR3 DNA sequence: TGTGCCAGCAGCCCTGCGGGAAACTACGAGCAGTACTTC. As protein: CASSPAGNYEQYF.

V is TRBV28 and J is TRBJ1-5; possible D gene TRBD1, 5 bases. V lost 6 bases and J 5 bases, leaving 14 bases between the germline ends. This CDR3 region has 14 residues. The germline CDR1 and CDR2 sequences are MDHEN and SYDVKM. The CDR3 protein is CASRGTGIYQPQHF. The CDR3 DNA sequence: TGTGCCAGCAGAGGCACAGGTATCTATCAGCCCCAGCATTTT.

The J gene is TRBJ2-7, the V gene TRBV5-8, with 10 nucleotides matching TRBD1. CDR1 and CDR2 (germline): SGHTS, YDEGEE. The CDR3 length is 15 residues. The V and J ends lost 4 bases and 3 bases, in that order; junction bases with no gene match: 7. Here the CDR3 DNA reads TGTGCCAGCAGCCCCCGGGACAGGGGTTTCTACGAGCAGTACTTC. Protein sequence: CASSPRDRGFYEQYF.

The rearrangement uses TRBV18 and TRBJ1-1, with D perhaps TRBD1 (5 bases). The V gene's germline CDR1 is KGHSH and CDR2 LQKENI. The CDR3 loop spans 14 amino acids. Trimming pared 3 bases from V and 6 bases from J, leaving 14 bases between. CDR3 sequence reads: CASSPGVGGSEAFF. DNA of the CDR3: TGTGCCAGCTCACCGGGGGTAGGAGGGTCTGAAGCTTTCTTT.